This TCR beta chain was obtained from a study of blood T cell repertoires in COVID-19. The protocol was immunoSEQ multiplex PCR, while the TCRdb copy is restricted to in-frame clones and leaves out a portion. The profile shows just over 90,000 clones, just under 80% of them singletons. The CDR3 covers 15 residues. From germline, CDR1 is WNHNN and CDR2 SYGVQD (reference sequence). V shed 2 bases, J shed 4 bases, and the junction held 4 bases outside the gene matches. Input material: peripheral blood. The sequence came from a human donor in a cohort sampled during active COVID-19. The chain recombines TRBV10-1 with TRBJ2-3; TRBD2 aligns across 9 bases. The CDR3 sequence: CASSERAGGPDTQYF. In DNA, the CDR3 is TGCGCCAGCAGTGAGCGGGCGGGAGGGCCAGATACGCAGTATTTT.